The rows below give T cell receptor beta chains drawn from one sample of a study of lymphopenia after photon versus proton radiotherapy. The assay was immunoSEQ multiplex PCR, and TCRdb's table has in-frame clones only and misses some. Among approximately 25,000 clones listed, roughly 80% were seen once. Sequenced material: peripheral blood, taken from a patient treated with proton-based radiotherapy. These receptors were obtained from a woman aged 65 to 85 with pancreatic cancer. Each CDR3 is given with its conserved first and last residue. A D gene is named only where the DNA matches it firmly. Clone size is stated in some rows and not others, as once, few, many or a class when expanded.

D,size,V,J,DNA,CDR3
-,-,TRBV7-9,TRBJ2-2,TGTGCCAGCAGCTTAAAGGACCAGAACACCGGGGAGCTGTTTTTT,CASSLKDQNTGELFF
-,once,TRBV7-3,TRBJ2-5,TGTGCCAGCAGCCCAGACGGGTCCCAAGAGACCCAGTACTTC,CASSPDGSQETQYF
TRBD1,once,TRBV7-9,TRBJ2-2,TGTGCCAGCAGCTTACGGTTAAGGTTGGACAGGGAGTCCGGGGAGCTGTTTTTT,CASSLRLRLDRESGELFF
-,-,TRBV7-3,TRBJ2-5,TGTGCCAGCAGCTACAGGGCCCGGGAGACCCAGTACTTC,CASSYRARETQYF
-,-,TRBV7-9,TRBJ1-5,TGTGCCAGCAGCCCTCGCGCAGGGGTTAACAATCAGCCCCAGCATTTT,CASSPRAGVNNQPQHF
TRBD2,-,TRBV7-9,TRBJ2-3,TGTGCCAGCAGCTTACCTAGCGGGGTCGATACGCAGTATTTT,CASSLPSGVDTQYF
TRBD2,-,TRBV29-1,TRBJ2-5,TGCAGCGTTGAAGATTCCGGGACTAGCGGGACTCAAGAGACCCAGTACTTC,CSVEDSGTSGTQETQYF
-,-,TRBV29-1,TRBJ1-1,TGCAGCGTTGATCGACAGGAAGCTTTCTTT,CSVDRQEAFF
-,once,TRBV5-1,TRBJ2-2,TGCGCCAGCAGCCTCATAGGAGGGGTCACCGGGGAGCTGTTTTTT,CASSLIGGVTGELFF
TRBD1,-,TRBV4-3,TRBJ1-1,TGCGCCAGCAGCCAAGATAAGGGGGCGTTTGAAGCTTTCTTT,CASSQDKGAFEAFF
-,-,TRBV6-5,TRBJ1-1,TGTGCCAGCAGGGAAGGCACTGAAGCTTTCTTT,CASREGTEAFF
-,-,TRBV7-9,TRBJ1-5,TGTGCCAGCAGCTCTCAGGGCCCCAATCAGCCCCAGCATTTT,CASSSQGPNQPQHF
TRBD1,-,TRBV11-2,TRBJ2-2,TGTGCCAGCAGGATAGGGACAGGGAACACCGGGGAGCTGTTTTTT,CASRIGTGNTGELFF
TRBD1,-,TRBV7-2,TRBJ2-5,TGTGCCAGCAGCTTTAGGGACAGACAAGAGACCCAGTACTTC,CASSFRDRQETQYF
-,few,TRBV19,TRBJ1-4,TGTGCCAGTAGTATCGCTTCAGGTTCGAATGAAAAACTGTTTTTT,CASSIASGSNEKLFF
TRBD1,-,TRBV7-2,TRBJ2-2,TGTGCCAGCAGCTCTTATAGGGACAGGACCACCGGGGAGCTGTTTTTT,CASSSYRDRTTGELFF
-,-,TRBV7-9,TRBJ1-5,TGTGCCGGCAGTGTAGGGGGGCTAGGCAATCAGCCCCAGCATTTT,CAGSVGGLGNQPQHF
TRBD2,-,TRBV6-5,TRBJ2-1,TGTGCCAGCAGTTACTCGAAAGCGGGACTGCACAATGAGCAGTTCTTC,CASSYSKAGLHNEQFF